These 4 T cell receptor beta chains share one sample of origin, sequenced in a study of T cell repertoires in cytomegalovirus infection. MiXCR, run by TCRdb on the reads, gives a single entry per CDR3 protein. Among roughly 500,000 distinct CDR3 sequences listed, over 9% were seen once. Sequenced: PBMCs. These receptors were obtained from a human donor in good health (CMV status not recorded). Some clones in this sample may be carry-over from other donors' samples.

The genes are TRBV28 and TRBJ2-5; 7 bases match TRBD2. Germline assignment: CDR1 MDHEN and CDR2 SYDVKM. The CDR3 is 16 residues long. Trimming took 6 bases from V and 3 from J; bases not matched to a gene: 13. CDR3: CASSQDLGLSEETQYF. The CDR3 DNA reads as TGTGCCAGCAGCCAAGACCTGGGACTATCTGAAGAGACCCAGTACTTC.

This clonotype showed up many times. V is TRBV27 and J is TRBJ1-6; D perhaps matches TRBD1 (6 bases). The V end was cut by 5 bases, the J end by 10 bases, with 18 bases between. This CDR3 contains 15 residues. Germline CDR1 MNHEY, CDR2 SMNVEV (reference sequence). CDR3 loop: CASSVVGGGGSPLHF. CDR3 in DNA: TGTGCCAGCAGTGTTGTTGGGGGCGGCGGCTCACCCCTCCACTTT.

This clonotype was observed many times. The chain couples TRBV12-3 or TRBV12-4 to TRBJ1-6, with D possibly being TRBD1 (6 bases). Between the trimmed V and J ends, which lost 5 bases and 4 bases, there was a span of 12 bases. The length of the CDR3 is 15 residues. CDR3 sequence: CASSVRQAYNSPLHF. The CDR3 DNA reads as TGTGCCAGCAGTGTACGACAGGCGTATAATTCACCCCTCCACTTT.

The CDR3 protein is CASNSSAGEADNEQFF. DNA for the CDR3: TGTGCCAGCAATTCCTCAGCGGGAGAGGCGGACAATGAGCAGTTCTTC. The rearrangement joins TRBV12-3 or TRBV12-4 to TRBJ2-1, with 8 bases that match TRBD2. Unmatched junction bases numbered 13, after V lost 7 bases and J lost 5 bases. CDR3 size: 16 residues.